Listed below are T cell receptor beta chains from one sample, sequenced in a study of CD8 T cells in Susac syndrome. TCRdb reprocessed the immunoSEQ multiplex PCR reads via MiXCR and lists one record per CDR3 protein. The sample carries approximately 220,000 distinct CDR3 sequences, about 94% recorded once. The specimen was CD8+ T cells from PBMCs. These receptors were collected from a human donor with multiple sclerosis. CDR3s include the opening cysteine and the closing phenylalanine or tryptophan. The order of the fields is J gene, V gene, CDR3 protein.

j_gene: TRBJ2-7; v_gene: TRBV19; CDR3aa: CASSIYDGNYEQYF
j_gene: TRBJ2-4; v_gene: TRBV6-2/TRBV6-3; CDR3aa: CASSYSPGGGIAKNIQYF
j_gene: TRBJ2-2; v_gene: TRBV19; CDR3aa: CASSILRDGSLNTGELFF
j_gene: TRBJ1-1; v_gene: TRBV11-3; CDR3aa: CASSLRETGTEAFF
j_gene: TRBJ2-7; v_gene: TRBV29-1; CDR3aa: CSVASLHLGGYEQYF
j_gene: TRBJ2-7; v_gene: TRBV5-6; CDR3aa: CASSLMELAGGYEQYF
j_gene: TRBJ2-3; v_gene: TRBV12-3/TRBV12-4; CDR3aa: CASRGGGSDSADTQYF
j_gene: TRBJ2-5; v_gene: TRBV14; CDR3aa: CASSPRGNLETQYF
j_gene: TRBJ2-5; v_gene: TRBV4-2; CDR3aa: CASSPGAGETQYF
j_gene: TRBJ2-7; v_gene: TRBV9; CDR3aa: CASSVAGLAPYEQYF
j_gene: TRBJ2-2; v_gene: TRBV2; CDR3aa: CASVTAGGPGELFF
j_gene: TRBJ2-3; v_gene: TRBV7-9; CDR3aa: CASSLQGQLVNTQYF
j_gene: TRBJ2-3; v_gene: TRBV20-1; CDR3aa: CSASTAGDADTQYF
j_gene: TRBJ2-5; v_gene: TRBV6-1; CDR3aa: CASSSARDYQETQYF
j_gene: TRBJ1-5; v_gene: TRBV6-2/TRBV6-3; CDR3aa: CASSYIPRQDSNQPQHF
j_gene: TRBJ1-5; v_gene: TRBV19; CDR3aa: CATTGLNSNQPQHF
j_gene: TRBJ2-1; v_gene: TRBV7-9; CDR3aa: CASSYSGRAHEQFF
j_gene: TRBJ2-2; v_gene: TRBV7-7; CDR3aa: CASRAGTEATGELFF
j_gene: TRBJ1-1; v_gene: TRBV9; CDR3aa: CASSTGFDYNTEAFF
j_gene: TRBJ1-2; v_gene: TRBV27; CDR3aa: CASSLTLNYGYTF
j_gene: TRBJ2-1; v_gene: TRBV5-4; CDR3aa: CASSFGHNEQFF
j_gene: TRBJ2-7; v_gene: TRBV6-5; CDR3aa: CASSWPPPGPAGGQPSYEQYF
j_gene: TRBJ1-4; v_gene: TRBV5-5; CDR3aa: CASSPTEEKLFF
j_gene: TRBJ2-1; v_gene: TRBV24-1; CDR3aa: CATSDRGTSGTYNEQFF
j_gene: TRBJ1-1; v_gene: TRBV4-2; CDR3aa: CASSQGSTEAFF
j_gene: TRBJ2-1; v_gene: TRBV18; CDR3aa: CASSLVQGSYNEQFF
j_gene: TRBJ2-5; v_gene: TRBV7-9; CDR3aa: CASSLLTAPQETQYF
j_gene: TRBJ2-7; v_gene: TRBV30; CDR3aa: CAWSWGFYEQYF
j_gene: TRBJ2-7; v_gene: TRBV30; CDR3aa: CAWSATAYEQYF
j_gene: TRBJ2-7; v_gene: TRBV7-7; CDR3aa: CASSPGLAGAYEQYF
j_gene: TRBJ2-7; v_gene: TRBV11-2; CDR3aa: CASSLRGMGFYEQYF
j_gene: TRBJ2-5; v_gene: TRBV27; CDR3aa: CASSLSSRPQETQYF
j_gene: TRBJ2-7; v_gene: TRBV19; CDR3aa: CASSTLAGGAYEQYF